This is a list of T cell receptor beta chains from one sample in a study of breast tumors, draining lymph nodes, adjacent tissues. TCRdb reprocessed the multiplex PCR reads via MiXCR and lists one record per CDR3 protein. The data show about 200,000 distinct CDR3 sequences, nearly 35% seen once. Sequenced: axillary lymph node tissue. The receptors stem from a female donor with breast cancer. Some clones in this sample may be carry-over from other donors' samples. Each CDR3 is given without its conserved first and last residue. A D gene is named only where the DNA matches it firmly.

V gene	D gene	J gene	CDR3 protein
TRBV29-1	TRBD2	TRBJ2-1	SVEDRTSRGYNEQF
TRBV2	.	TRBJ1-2	ASSEYRSQAGGYT
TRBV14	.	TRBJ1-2	ASSQGYRYGYT
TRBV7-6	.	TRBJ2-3	ASSQSAQGTDTQY
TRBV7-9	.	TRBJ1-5	ASSPPGSNQPQH
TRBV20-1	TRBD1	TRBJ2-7	SARVPGQGGYEQY
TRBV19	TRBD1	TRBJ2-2	ASSSPRTGTGELF
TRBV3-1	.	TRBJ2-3	ASSRTSWGTDTQY
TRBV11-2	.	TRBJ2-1	ASSLLTARDEQF
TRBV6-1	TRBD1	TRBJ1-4	ASTGQGCSTNEKLF
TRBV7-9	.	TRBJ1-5	ASSSSGGVRETQH
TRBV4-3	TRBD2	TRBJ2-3	ASSQASGGAGDTQY
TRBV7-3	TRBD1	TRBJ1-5	ASSLTGRQPQH
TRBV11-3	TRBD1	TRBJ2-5	ASSVGQGQETQY
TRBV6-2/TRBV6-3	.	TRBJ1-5	ASSTTQGRNQPQH
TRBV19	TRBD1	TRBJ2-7	ASSIGPGTGTYEQY
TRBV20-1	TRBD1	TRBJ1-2	SAGTGFYGST
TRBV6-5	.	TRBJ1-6	ASSYGGNTLH
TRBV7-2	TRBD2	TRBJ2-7	ASSPGTSGRAAEQY
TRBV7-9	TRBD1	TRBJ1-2	ASSRGQGVNYGYP
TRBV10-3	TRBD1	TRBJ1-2	AISDSGQGYDGYT
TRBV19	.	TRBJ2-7	ASSTMGNTGEQY
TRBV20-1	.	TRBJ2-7	SASPAGRTATQY
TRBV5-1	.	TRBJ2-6	ASSLVGRQSSGANVLT
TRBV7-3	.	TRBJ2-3	ASSIRGGDTQY
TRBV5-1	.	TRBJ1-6	TSSLATGRNSPLH
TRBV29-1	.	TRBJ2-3	SVAGGGSDTQY
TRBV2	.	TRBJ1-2	ASSFYICSAKGGNYGYT
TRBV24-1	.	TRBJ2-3	ATSDRASSGSGTQY
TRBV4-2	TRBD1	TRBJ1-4	ASSYRGRDEKLF
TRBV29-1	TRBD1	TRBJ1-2	QQRTGRPDGYT
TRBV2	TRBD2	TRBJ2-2	ASSEKLAGGLGGELF
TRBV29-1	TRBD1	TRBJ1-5	SVEDPFRRGQKNQPQH
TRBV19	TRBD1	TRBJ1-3	ASSARPGQITASGNAIY
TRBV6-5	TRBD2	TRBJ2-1	ASSLTSGGYNEQF
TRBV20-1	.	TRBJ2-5	SADPSRKTQY
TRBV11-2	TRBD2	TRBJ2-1	ASSYGLAGGFYNEQF
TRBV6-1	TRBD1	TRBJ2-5	ASSGGAFARGLGETQY
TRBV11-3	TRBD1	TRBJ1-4	ASSKGQGAANEKLF
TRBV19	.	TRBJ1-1	ASRWDLNTEAF
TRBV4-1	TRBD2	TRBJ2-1	ASSHTLAGGHSEQF